Listed here is a single T cell receptor beta chain. Profiling relied on immunoSEQ multiplex PCR, and the TCRdb table lists in-frame clones only, not all of them. The sample has 70,000 or so clones; around 90% are singletons. The source of the sample is a study of technical replicates of blood from a few donors. The germline gives CDR1 MNHNS, CDR2 SASEGT. The CDR3 contains 14 residues. The V gene end was trimmed by 9 bases and the J gene end by 3 bases; junction bases not matched to a gene: 7. The chain joins TRBV6-1 to TRBJ2-3; 9 bases align to TRBD2. The receptor was derived from a human donor in good health. Some clones in this sample may be carry-over from other donors' samples. Sequences were obtained from PBMCs. The CDR3 loop is CASSGGFHTDTQYF. The CDR3 DNA sequence: TGTGCCAGTAGCGGGGGATTCCATACAGATACGCAGTATTTT.